The source of this T cell receptor (beta chain) is a study of T-cell reconstitution after alpha-beta-depleted transplantation in children. Germline V gene sequence: CDR1 MNHEY, CDR2 SVGEGT. CDR3 length: 13 residues. Losses at the gene ends were 7 bases for V and 6 bases for J; bases not matched to a gene: 4. Unique molecular identifiers tagged the TCRbeta library. One entry per CDR3 protein results from TCRdb running MiXCR on the PCR reads. The sample consists of hundreds of thousands of distinct CDR3 sequences, more than 10% of them appearing once. This clonotype showed up many times. This material consisted of PBMCs from the stem cell graft donor, taken from the stem cell graft. V is TRBV6-2 or TRBV6-3 and J is TRBJ2-3, with TRBD2 matching over 10 bases. This receptor was taken from a human donor who donated a stem cell graft to a child with acute lymphoblastic leukemia. As DNA, the CDR3 is TGTGCCAGCACTAGCGGGGGAGGTGATACGCAGTATTTT. Protein sequence: CASTSGGGDTQYF.